Listed here are 17 T cell receptor beta chains from one sample, sequenced in a study of blood T cells in healthy people across ages (dated by TCRdb to about 2015). The library was made by 5' RACE. The sample was run on an Illumina HiSeq 2500. The second PCR ran for roughly 7 to 11 cycles and used a J-beta primer mix along with a sample-barcoded 5' primer. Using fastp trimming at Q25 and MiXCR clonotype assembly, TCRdb reanalyzed the public sequencing data and kept in-frame beta chains. Duplicate CDR3 protein sequences are folded into a single record with the most common DNA and genes. This sample gives under 1,100,000 distinct CDR3 sequences in total; about 23% of them show up just once. In total, the top ten clones hold around 0.75% of the sample. Separately, the same data were catalogued under a study of T cells of mothers and their children.

Material for sequencing was blood. These receptors came from a girl aged 2-9 years in good health.

This clonotype was picked up a small number of times. The rearrangement links TRBV7-3 to TRBJ2-1; D perhaps matches TRBD2 (6 bases). Trimming stripped 1 base from V and 6 bases from J, with 13 bases between. The CDR3 has 15 amino acids. Germline V lookup: CDR1 SGHTA, CDR2 FQGTGA. CDR3 in amino acids: CASSLRRDMGNEQFF. The CDR3 DNA is TGTGCCAGCAGCTTAAGGCGGGATATGGGCAATGAGCAGTTCTTC.

This clonotype has just a few counts. The chain recombines TRBV6-6 with TRBJ1-1; TRBD1 agrees at 7 bases. Germline V gene data show CDR1 as MNHNY and CDR2 as SVGAGI (reference sequence). With V trimmed by 7 bases and J by 10 bases, 18 bases remained unmatched. This CDR3 is 15 amino acids long. CDR3 protein: CASNLSGQNRKGAFF. CDR3 in DNA: TGTGCCAGCAACCTCTCGGGACAGAATCGAAAGGGAGCTTTCTTT.

With regard to this clonotype: A read error is likely, as this CDR3 ends without the conserved phenylalanine or tryptophan. The genes are TRBV6-1 and TRBJ1-2; unclear D gene. The CDR3 consists of 12 residues. The germline V and J ends were trimmed by 7 bases and 4 bases, with 10 bases remaining between them. CDR1 is MNHNS and CDR2 is SASEGT in the germline V gene. The CDR3 loop reads CASNGPSYGYTL. In nucleotides, the CDR3 is TGTGCCAGCAACGGACCGTCCTATGGCTACACCCTC.

There are many counts of this clonotype. The junction and the germline gene differ at one end; a read error may be behind it. The chain recombines TRBV7-7 with TRBJ2-5; D is ambiguous. Germline V gene data show CDR1 as SSHAT and CDR2 as FNYEAQ (reference sequence). CDR3 size: 14 residues. The CDR3 is CASSFEGGQETQYF. The CDR3 DNA is TGTGCTAGCAGCTTCGAAGGCGGACAAGAGACCCAGTACTTC. The full variable domain, with the rest looked up from reference TRBV7-7 and TRBJ2-5, is GAGVSQSPRYKVTKRGQDVTLRCDPISSHATLYWYQQALGQGPEFLTYFNYEAQPDKSGLPSDRFSAERPEGSISTLTIQRTEQRDSAMYRCASSFEGGQETQYFGPGTRLLVL.

The CDR3 DNA reads as TGCGCCAGCAGCCAGAAGCAAGAGACCCAGTACTTC. Protein: CASSQKQETQYF. V usage is TRBV4-3 and J usage is TRBJ2-5; D gene ambiguous. CDR3 length equals 12 residues. The V and J ends lost 3 bases and 2 bases respectively, with 4 bases between them. Germline-derived CDR1 and CDR2 are LGHNA and YSLEER.

The rearrangement uses TRBV20-1 and TRBJ2-4; 11 nucleotides line up with TRBD2. Germline lookup yields CDR1 DFQATT and CDR2 SNEGSKA (reference sequence). V gave up 3 bases and J gave up 5 bases; unmatched junction bases: 12. The CDR3 covers 17 residues. The CDR3 spells CSASVRLAGKVENIQYF. CDR3 in DNA: TGCAGTGCTAGTGTAAGACTAGCGGGAAAAGTCGAAAACATTCAGTACTTC.

J is TRBJ1-5 and V is TRBV6-2 or TRBV6-3; possibly TRBD1 for D (5 bases). CDR1 is MNHEY, CDR2 SVGEGT, per germline. This CDR3 spans 12 amino acids. V lost 5 bases to trimming and J lost 7 bases, with 9 bases between them. The CDR3 DNA reads as TGTGCCAGCAGTCGGGGGAGGCAGCCCCAGCATTTT. The encoded protein is CASSRGRQPQHF.

The chain recombines TRBV3-1 with TRBJ1-2; the D gene is possibly TRBD1 (5 bases). The V and J ends lost 8 bases and 4 bases respectively, with 11 bases between them. The CDR3 loop spans 12 amino acids. Germline CDR1 and CDR2: LGHDT and YNNKEL (reference sequence). The CDR3 loop reads CASLGPSYGYTF. In DNA form, the CDR3 reads TGTGCCAGCTTGGGACCATCCTATGGCTACACCTTC.

This clonotype was counted a few times. The rearrangement links TRBV3-1 to TRBJ2-1; 9 positions agree with TRBD1. The CDR3 contains 17 residues. Germline CDR1 LGHDT, CDR2 YNNKEL (reference sequence). After removal of 4 bases from V and 4 bases from J, the junction contained 11 bases not matched to a gene. Here the CDR3 DNA reads TGTGCCAGCAGCCGAAGTCCGGGACAGGGACGATACAATGAGCAGTTCTTC. Translating gives CASSRSPGQGRYNEQFF.

This clonotype has only a few counts. The V call is TRBV2, the J call TRBJ2-3; D remains ambiguous. CDR3 length: 13 residues. The V end was cut by 9 bases, the J end by 2 bases, with 12 bases between. The germline CDR1 and CDR2 sequences are SNHLY and FYNNEI. The CDR3 DNA reads TGTGCCAGAAATACTTTTATCACAGATACGCAGTATTTT. This codes for CARNTFITDTQYF.

This clonotype was observed a handful of times. V gene TRBV6-5 combines with J gene TRBJ2-5; D may correspond to TRBD1 or TRBD2 (6 bases each). CDR3 length equals 13 residues. The germline CDR1 and CDR2 sequences are MNHEY and SVGAGI. Trimming took 6 bases from V and 13 from J, leaving 21 bases between them. The CDR3 reads CASSPAGSEGVYF. CDR3 bases: TGTGCCAGCAGCCCGGCAGGCTCGGAGGGGGTGTACTTC.

This clonotype was seen more than once but under ten times. The chain employs TRBV20-1 and TRBJ2-1, with 15 bases matching TRBD2. V gave up 6 bases and J gave up 0 bases; unmatched junction bases: 9. Germline V gene lookup returns CDR1 DFQATT and CDR2 SNEGSKA (reference sequence). The CDR3 has 18 amino acids. The chain's CDR3 is CSANGGLAGGFSYNEQFF. For the CDR3, the DNA is TGCAGTGCCAACGGAGGACTAGCGGGAGGGTTCTCCTACAATGAGCAGTTCTTC.

This clonotype was counted a single time. J is TRBJ2-1 and V is TRBV3-1; weak D call: TRBD2 (5 bases). Between the trimmed V and J ends, which lost 4 bases and 11 bases, there was a span of 27 bases. This CDR3 spans 17 amino acids. In germline, CDR1 is LGHDT, CDR2 YNNKEL (reference sequence). CDR3 region: CASSPSDSAGPYSKQFF. Written as DNA, the CDR3 is TGTGCCAGCAGCCCTTCGGACTCGGCCGGTCCTTACAGTAAGCAGTTCTTC.

The J gene is TRBJ2-5, the V gene TRBV5-1, with TRBD2 matching over 9 bases. The V and J ends lost 0 bases and 6 bases, in that order; junction bases with no gene match: 6. This CDR3 spans 15 amino acids. Germline CDR1 SGHRS, CDR2 YFSETQ. CDR3 sequence (DNA): TGCGCCAGCAGCTTGGAGGGGACTAGCCCTCAGACCCAGTACTTC. Its translation is CASSLEGTSPQTQYF.

This clonotype has a handful of counts. This rearrangement joins TRBV29-1 to TRBJ2-5; D is uncertain. The J call may be in error: the DNA end matches TRBJ2-7 better. This CDR3 region has 15 residues. Germline V gene lookup returns CDR1 SQVTM and CDR2 ANQGSEA. Here the CDR3 reads CSVESGSLEMDEQYF. In nucleotides, the CDR3 is TGCAGCGTTGAGTCAGGTTCACTTGAAATGGACGAGCAGTACTTC.

This clonotype has a handful of counts. This sequence joins TRBV27 and TRBJ2-7; D perhaps matches TRBD2 (6 bases). Trimming shortened V by 8 bases and J by 2 bases, and 16 bases separated the two germline ends. The germline V gene has CDR1 MNHEY and CDR2 SMNVEV (reference sequence). This CDR3 has 14 residues. CDR3: CASALSGSPYEQYF. The CDR3 DNA sequence: TGTGCCAGCGCCCTAAGCGGGTCCCCCTACGAGCAGTACTTC.

The rearrangement uses TRBV5-6 and TRBJ2-4, with a tentative D call TRBD1 (5 bases). This CDR3 has 16 residues. The V gene's germline CDR1 is SGHDT and CDR2 YYEEEE. V gave up 0 bases and J gave up 3 bases, with 13 bases separating them. CDR3 coding DNA: TGTGCCAGCAGCTTGGCAGGGTCGTATAACAAAAACATTCAGTACTTC. Its translation is CASSLAGSYNKNIQYF.